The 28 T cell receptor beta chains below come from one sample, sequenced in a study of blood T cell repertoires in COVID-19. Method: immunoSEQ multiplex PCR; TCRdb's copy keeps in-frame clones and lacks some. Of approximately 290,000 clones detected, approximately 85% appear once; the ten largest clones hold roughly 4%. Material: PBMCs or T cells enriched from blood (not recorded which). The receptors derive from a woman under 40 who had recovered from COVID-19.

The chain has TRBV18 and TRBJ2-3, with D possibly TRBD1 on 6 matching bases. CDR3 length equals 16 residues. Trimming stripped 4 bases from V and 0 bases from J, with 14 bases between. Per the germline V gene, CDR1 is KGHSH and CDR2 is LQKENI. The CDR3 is CASSLISRGSTDTQYF. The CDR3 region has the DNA TGTGCCAGCTCACTCATCTCGAGGGGGAGCACAGATACGCAGTATTTT.

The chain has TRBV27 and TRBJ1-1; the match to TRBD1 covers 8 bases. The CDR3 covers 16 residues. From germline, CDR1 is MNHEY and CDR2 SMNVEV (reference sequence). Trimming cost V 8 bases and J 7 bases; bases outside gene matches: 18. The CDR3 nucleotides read TGTGCCAGCCTGGTGAAGTTTACAGGGGGAGGGATTGAAGCTTTCTTT. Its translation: CASLVKFTGGGIEAFF.

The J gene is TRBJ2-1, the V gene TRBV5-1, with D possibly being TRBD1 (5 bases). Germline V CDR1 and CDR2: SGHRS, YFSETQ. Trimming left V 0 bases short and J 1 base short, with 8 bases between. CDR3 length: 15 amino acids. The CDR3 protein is CASSLVQGSYNEQFF. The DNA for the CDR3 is TGCGCCAGCAGCTTGGTCCAGGGATCCTACAATGAGCAGTTCTTC. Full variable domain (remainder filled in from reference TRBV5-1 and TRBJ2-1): KAGVTQTPRYLIKTRGQQVTLSCSPISGHRSVSWYQQTPGQGLQFLFEYFSETQRNKGNFPGRFSGRQFSNSRSEMNVSTLELGDSALYLCASSLVQGSYNEQFFGPGTRLTVL.

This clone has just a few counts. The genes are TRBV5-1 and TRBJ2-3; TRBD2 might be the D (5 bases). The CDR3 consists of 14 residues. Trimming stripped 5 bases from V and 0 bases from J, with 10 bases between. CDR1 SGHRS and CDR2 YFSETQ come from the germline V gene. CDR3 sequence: CASSRGQSTDTQYF. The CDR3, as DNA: TGCGCCAGCAGTCGAGGGCAAAGCACAGATACGCAGTATTTT.

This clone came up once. The CDR3, as DNA: TGTGCCAGCAGTTTGACAGCAACTAATGAAAAACTGTTTTTT. It specifies CASSLTATNEKLFF. The chain couples TRBV28 to TRBJ1-4, with a possible D match to TRBD1 (5 bases). The CDR3 length is 14 residues. V gave up 3 bases and J gave up 0 bases, with 5 bases separating them. Per the germline V gene, CDR1 is MDHEN and CDR2 is SYDVKM.

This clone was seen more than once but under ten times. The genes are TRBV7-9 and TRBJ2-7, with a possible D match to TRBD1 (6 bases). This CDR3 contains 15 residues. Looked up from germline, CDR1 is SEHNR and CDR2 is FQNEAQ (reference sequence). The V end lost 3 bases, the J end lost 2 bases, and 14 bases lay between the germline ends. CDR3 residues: CASSFAAGQTYEQYF. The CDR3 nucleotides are TGTGCCAGCAGCTTCGCAGCCGGACAGACCTACGAGCAGTACTTC.

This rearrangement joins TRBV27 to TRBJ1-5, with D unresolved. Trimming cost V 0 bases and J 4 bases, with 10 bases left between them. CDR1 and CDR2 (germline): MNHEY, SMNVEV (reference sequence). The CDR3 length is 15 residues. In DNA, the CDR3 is TGTGCCAGCAGTTTATCCCTTAACACGAATCAGCCCCAGCATTTT. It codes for CASSLSLNTNQPQHF.

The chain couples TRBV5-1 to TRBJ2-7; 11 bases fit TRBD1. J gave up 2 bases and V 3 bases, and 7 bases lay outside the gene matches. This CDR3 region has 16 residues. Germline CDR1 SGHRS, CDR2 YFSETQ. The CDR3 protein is CASSWDRGSSPYEQYF. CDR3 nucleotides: TGCGCCAGCAGCTGGGACAGGGGGTCTTCCCCCTACGAGCAGTACTTC.

The CDR3 nucleotides are TGCGCCAGCAGCCTAGATTTCCATGGCTACACCTTC. As protein: CASSLDFHGYTF. J is TRBJ1-2 and V is TRBV5-1; D is uncertain. Germline V gene data show CDR1 as SGHRS and CDR2 as YFSETQ. The germline V and J ends were trimmed by 4 bases and 6 bases, with 10 bases remaining between them. CDR3 size: 12 residues. The full variable domain, its missing parts supplied by reference TRBV5-1 and TRBJ1-2, is KAGVTQTPRYLIKTRGQQVTLSCSPISGHRSVSWYQQTPGQGLQFLFEYFSETQRNKGNFPGRFSGRQFSNSRSEMNVSTLELGDSALYLCASSLDFHGYTFGSGTRLTVV.

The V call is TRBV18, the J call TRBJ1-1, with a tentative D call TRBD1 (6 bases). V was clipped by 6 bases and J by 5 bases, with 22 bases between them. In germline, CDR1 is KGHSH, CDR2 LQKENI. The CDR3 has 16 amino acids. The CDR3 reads CASSHRETTPQTEAFF. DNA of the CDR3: TGTGCCAGCTCGCACAGGGAAACCACTCCTCAGACTGAAGCTTTCTTT.

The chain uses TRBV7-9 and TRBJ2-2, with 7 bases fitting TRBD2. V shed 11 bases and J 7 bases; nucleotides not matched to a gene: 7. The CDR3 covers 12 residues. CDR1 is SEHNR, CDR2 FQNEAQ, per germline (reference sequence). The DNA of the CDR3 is TGTGCCCGGGCGGGGGTGAACGGGGAGCTGTTTTTT. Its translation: CARAGVNGELFF.

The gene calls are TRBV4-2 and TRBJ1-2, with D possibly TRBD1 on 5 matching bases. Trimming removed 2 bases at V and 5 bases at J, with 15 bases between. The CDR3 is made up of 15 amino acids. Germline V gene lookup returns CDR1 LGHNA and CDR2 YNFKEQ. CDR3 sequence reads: CASSQPGRVGYGYTF. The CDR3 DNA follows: TGTGCCAGCAGCCAACCAGGGAGGGTCGGGTATGGCTACACCTTC.

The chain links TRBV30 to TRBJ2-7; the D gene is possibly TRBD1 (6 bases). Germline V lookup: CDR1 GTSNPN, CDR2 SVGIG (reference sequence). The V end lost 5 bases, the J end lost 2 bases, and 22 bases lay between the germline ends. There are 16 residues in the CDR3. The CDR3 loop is CAWVLAGAGITYEQYF. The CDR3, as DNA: TGTGCCTGGGTGTTGGCAGGGGCCGGAATAACCTACGAGCAGTACTTC.

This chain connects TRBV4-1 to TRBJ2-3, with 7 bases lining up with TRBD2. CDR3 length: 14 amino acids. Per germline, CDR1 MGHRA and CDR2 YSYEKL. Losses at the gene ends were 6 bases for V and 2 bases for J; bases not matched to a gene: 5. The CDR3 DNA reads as TGCGCCAGCAGTCGCGGGGGATCCACAGATACGCAGTATTTT. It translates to CASSRGGSTDTQYF.

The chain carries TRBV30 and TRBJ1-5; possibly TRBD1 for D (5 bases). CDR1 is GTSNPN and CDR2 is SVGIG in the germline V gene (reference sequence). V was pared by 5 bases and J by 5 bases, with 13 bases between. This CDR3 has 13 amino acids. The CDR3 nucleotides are TGTGCCTGGGGCCGGGACTCGGATCAGCCCCAGCATTTT. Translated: CAWGRDSDQPQHF.

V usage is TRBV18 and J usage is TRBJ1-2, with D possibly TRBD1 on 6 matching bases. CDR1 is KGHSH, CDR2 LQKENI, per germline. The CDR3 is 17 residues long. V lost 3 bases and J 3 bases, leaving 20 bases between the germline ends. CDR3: CASSPGTPSLGYYGYTF. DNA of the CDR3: TGTGCCAGCTCACCGGGGACACCTTCCCTAGGGTACTATGGCTACACCTTC.

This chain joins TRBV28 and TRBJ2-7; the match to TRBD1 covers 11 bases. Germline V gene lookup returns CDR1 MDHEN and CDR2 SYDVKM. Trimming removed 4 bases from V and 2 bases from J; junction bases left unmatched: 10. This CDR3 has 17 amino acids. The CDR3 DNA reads TGTGCCAGCAGTTCCGCTGCCGGGACAGGGGGTGCCTACGAGCAGTACTTC. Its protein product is CASSSAAGTGGAYEQYF.

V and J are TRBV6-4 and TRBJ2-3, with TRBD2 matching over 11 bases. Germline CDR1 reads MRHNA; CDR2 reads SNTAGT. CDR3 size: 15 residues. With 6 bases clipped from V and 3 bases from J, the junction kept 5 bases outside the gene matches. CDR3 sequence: CASRPTSGETDTQYF. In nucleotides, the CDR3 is TGTGCCAGCAGGCCGACTAGCGGGGAAACAGATACGCAGTATTTT.

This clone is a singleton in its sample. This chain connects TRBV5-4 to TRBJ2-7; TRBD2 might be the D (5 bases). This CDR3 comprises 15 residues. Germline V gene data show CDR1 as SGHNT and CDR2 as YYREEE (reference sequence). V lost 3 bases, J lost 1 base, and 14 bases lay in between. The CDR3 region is CASSSRGEISYEQYF. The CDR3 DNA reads TGTGCCAGCAGCTCTCGTGGGGAGATATCCTACGAGCAGTACTTC.

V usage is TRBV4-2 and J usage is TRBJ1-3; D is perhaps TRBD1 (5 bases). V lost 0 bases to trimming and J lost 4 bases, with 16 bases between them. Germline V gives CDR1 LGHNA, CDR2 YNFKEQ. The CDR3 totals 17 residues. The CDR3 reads CASSQDPPGELGNTIYF. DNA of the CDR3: TGTGCCAGCAGCCAAGACCCACCGGGGGAGCTAGGAAACACCATATATTTT.

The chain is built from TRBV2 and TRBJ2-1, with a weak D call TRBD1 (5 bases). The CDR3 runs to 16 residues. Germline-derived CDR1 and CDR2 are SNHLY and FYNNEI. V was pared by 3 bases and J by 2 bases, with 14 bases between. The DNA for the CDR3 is TGTGCCAGCAGTGATCGAGAGACAGTCACCTACAATGAGCAGTTCTTC. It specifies CASSDRETVTYNEQFF.

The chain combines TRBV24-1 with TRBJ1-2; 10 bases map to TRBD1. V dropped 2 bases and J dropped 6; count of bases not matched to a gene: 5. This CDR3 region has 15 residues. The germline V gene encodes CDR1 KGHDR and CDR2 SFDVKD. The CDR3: CATSDWGTGADGYTF. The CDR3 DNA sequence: TGTGCCACCAGTGATTGGGGGACAGGGGCGGATGGCTACACCTTC.

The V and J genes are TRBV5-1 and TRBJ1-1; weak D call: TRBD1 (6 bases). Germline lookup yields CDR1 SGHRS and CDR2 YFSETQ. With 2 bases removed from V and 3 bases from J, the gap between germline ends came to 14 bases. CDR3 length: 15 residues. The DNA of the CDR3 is TGCGCCAGCAGCTTCGGGGGGCAGATAGACACTGAAGCTTTCTTT. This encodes CASSFGGQIDTEAFF.

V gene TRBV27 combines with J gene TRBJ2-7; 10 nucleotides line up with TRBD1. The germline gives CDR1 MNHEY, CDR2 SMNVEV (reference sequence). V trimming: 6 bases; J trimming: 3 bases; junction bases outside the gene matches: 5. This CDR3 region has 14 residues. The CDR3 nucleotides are TGTGCCAGCAGATTCCGGGACAGGGGCTACGAGCAGTACTTC. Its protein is CASRFRDRGYEQYF.

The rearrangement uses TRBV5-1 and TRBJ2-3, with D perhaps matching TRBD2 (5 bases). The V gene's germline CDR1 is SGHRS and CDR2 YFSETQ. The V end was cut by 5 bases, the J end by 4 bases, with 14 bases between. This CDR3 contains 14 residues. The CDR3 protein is CASRGGGEPDTQYF. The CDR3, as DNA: TGCGCCAGCAGGGGTGGTGGGGAGCCAGATACGCAGTATTTT. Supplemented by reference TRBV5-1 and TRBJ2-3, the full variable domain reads KAGVTQTPRYLIKTRGQQVTLSCSPISGHRSVSWYQQTPGQGLQFLFEYFSETQRNKGNFPGRFSGRQFSNSRSEMNVSTLELGDSALYLCASRGGGEPDTQYFGPGTRLTVL.

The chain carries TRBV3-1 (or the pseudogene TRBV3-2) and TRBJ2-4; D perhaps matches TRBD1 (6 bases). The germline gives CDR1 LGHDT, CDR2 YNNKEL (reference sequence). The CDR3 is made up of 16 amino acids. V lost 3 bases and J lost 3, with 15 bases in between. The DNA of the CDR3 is TGTGCCAGCAGCCATTCCAGGGGCGAGAGCAAAAACATTCAGTACTTC. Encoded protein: CASSHSRGESKNIQYF.

The CDR3 DNA reads as TGTGCCAGCAGTTTGGGACAGGGACCCTACAATGAGCAGTTCTTC. Its protein product is CASSLGQGPYNEQFF. J is TRBJ2-1 and V is TRBV27, with TRBD1 identical over 9 bases. This CDR3 is built from 15 residues. Germline CDR1 is MNHEY and CDR2 is SMNVEV (reference sequence). J lost 2 bases, V lost 3 bases, and 2 bases had no gene match.

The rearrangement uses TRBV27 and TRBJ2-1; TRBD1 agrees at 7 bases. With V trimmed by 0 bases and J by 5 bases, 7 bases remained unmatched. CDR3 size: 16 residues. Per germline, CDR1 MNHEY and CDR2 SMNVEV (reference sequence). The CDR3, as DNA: TGTGCCAGCAGTTTATCGTTTCCGACAGGGAACAATGAGCAGTTCTTC. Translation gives CASSLSFPTGNNEQFF.